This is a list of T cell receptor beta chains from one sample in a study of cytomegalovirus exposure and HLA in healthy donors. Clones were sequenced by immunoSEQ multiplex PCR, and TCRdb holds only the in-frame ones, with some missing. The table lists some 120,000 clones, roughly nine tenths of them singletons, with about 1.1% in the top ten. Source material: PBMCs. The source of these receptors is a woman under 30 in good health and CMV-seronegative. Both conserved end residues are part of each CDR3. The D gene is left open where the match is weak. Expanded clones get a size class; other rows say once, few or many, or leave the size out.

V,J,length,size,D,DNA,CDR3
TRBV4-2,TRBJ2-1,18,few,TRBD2,TGTGCCAGCAGCCAAGGGGGGGGACTAGCGGCCTCCTACAATGAGCAGTTCTTC,CASSQGGGLAASYNEQFF
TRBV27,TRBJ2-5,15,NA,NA,TGTGCCAGCAGTCCCCCCCGGGGAAGAGGAGAGACCCAGTACTTC,CASSPPRGRGETQYF
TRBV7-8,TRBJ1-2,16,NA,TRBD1,TGTGCCAGCAGCTTAGGTGCCCGACAGGGGTCCTATGGCTACACCTTC,CASSLGARQGSYGYTF
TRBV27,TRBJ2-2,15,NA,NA,TGTGCCAGCAGTTTAGGGCAGGTGAACACCGGGGAGCTGTTTTTT,CASSLGQVNTGELFF
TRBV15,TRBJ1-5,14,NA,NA,TGTGCCACCAGGGACAGTAACTTCAATCAGCCCCAGCATTTT,CATRDSNFNQPQHF
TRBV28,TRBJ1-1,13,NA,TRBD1,TGTGCCAGCTACAGGGGGAACTACACTGAAGCTTTCTTT,CASYRGNYTEAFF
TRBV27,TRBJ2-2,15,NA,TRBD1,TGTGCCAGCAGTTACGCAGGGGGTAACACCGGGGAGCTGTTTTTT,CASSYAGGNTGELFF
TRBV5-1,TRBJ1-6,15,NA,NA,TGCGCCAGCAGCTCCCGCTCTTCAGGGGATTCACCCCTCCACTTT,CASSSRSSGDSPLHF
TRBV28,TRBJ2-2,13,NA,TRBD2,TGTGCCAGCCAGTGGCGGGGGAGCGGGGAGCTGTTTTTT,CASQWRGSGELFF
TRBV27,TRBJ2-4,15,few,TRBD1,TGTGCCAGCAGTGACAGGGGGTTGGCCAAAAACATTCAGTACTTC,CASSDRGLAKNIQYF
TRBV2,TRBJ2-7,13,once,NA,TGTGCCAGGGGGGACTCTATGACCTACGAGCAGTACTTC,CARGDSMTYEQYF
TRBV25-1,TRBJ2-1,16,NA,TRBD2,TGTGCCAGCAGTGAGCTAAGGACTAGCGCTTACAATGAGCAGTTCTTC,CASSELRTSAYNEQFF
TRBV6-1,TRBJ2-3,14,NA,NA,TGTGCCAGCAGCTCCGGGTGGAGGTCAGATACGCAGTATTTT,CASSSGWRSDTQYF
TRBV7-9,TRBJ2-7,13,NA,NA,TGTGCCAGCAGCTTACAGGTTACCTACGAGCAGTACTTC,CASSLQVTYEQYF
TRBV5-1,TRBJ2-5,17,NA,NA,TGCGCCAGCAGCTTGGGGCTAGCGATGGAGGAGGAAGAGACCCAGTACTTC,CASSLGLAMEEEETQYF
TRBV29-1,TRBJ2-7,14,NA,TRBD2,TGCAGCGCGTACGGGACTAGCGGGAGTCCCGAGCAGTACTTC,CSAYGTSGSPEQYF
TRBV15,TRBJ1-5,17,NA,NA,TGTGCCACCAGCAGAGATCATACAGCCAATTACAATCAGCCCCAGCATTTT,CATSRDHTANYNQPQHF
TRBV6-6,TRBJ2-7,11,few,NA,TGTGCCAGCAGGACTACCGGCGAGCAGTACTTC,CASRTTGEQYF
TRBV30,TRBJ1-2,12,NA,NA,TGTGCCTGGTGGGTTCCGGGTGGTGGCTACACCTTC,CAWWVPGGGYTF
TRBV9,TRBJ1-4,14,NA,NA,TGTGCCAGCAGCCCTTGGGAGGGTAATGAAAAACTGTTTTTT,CASSPWEGNEKLFF
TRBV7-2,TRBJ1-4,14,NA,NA,TGTGCCAGCAGCTACAGAGCAACTAATGAAAAACTGTTTTTT,CASSYRATNEKLFF
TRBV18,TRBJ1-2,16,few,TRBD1,TGTGCCAGCTCACCTGGATGGCAGGAGGGGGCGCAGGGCTACACCTTC,CASSPGWQEGAQGYTF
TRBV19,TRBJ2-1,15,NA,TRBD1,TGTGCCAGTAGTATCCTCCAGGGGGCTGGAAATGAGCAGTTCTTC,CASSILQGAGNEQFF
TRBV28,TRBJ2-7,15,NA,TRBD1,TGTGCCAGCAGGTCGGACAGGGCTTTTTCCTACGAGCAGTACTTC,CASRSDRAFSYEQYF
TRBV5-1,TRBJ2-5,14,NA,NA,TGCGCCAGCAGCTTGGGAGGGAACTGGGAGACCCAGTACTTC,CASSLGGNWETQYF
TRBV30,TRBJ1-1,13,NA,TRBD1,TGTGCCTGGATTCAGGGGGTGATCACTGAAGCTTTCTTT,CAWIQGVITEAFF
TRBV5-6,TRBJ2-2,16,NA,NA,TGTGCCAGCAGCTTGTTAGGGACTTCGAACACCGGGGAGCTGTTTTTT,CASSLLGTSNTGELFF
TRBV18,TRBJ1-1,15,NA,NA,TGTGCCAGCTCGGCAGGGGCCCGTGGTATAACTGAAGCTTTCTTT,CASSAGARGITEAFF
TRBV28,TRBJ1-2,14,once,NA,TGTGCCAGCAGTTTAAGGCAGAGACTATATGGCTACACCTTC,CASSLRQRLYGYTF
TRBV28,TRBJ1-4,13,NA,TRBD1,TGTGCCAGCCAAGGGACAGGGTATGAAAAACTGTTTTTT,CASQGTGYEKLFF
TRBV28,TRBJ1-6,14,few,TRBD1,TGTGCCAGCATGAAGGGACAGGTCGTTTCACCCCTCCACTTT,CASMKGQVVSPLHF
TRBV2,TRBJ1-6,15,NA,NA,TGTGCCAGGACCACCCGGGGCTCCTATAATTCACCCCTCCACTTT,CARTTRGSYNSPLHF
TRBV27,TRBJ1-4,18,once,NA,TGTGCCAGCAGTCTAGCCGCCACTCAGCCTGCAACTAATGAAAAACTGTTTTTT,CASSLAATQPATNEKLFF
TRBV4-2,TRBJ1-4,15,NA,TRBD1,TGTGCCAGCAGTGGGCCGGGACAGAGCTGGAAAAAACTGTTTTTT,CASSGPGQSWKKLFF
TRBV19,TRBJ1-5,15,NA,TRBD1,TGTGCCAGTAGTATACTGGACAGGGACAATCAGCCCCAGCATTTT,CASSILDRDNQPQHF
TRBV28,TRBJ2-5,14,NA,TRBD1,TGTGCCAGCAGGCAACCGGGACAGCAAGAGACCCAGTACTTC,CASRQPGQQETQYF
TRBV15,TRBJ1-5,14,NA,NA,TGTGCCACCAGCAGACTAGGGGTTGGGCAGCCCCAGCATTTT,CATSRLGVGQPQHF
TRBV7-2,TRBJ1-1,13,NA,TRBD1,TGTGCCAGCAGCTTGACAGGGACTACTGAAGCTTTCTTT,CASSLTGTTEAFF
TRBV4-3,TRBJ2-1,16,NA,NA,TGCGCCAGCAGCCAAGCTGCCTTCCGGGAGATCAATGAGCAGTTCTTC,CASSQAAFREINEQFF
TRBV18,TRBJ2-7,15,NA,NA,TGTGCCAGCTCACCACGGATGGGCAGCTCCTACGAGCAGTACTTC,CASSPRMGSSYEQYF
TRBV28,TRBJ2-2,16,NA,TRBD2,TGTGCCAGCGAGGCTAGCGGGGCCCCTGGCACCGGGGAGCTGTTTTTT,CASEASGAPGTGELFF
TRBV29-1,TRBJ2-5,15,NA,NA,TGCAGCGTTGAATTTGGCAGGGTGCACCAAGAAACCCAGTACTTC,CSVEFGRVHQETQYF
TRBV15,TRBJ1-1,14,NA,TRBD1,TGTGCCACCAGCACAGGGACAGGGCAAACTGAAGCTTTCTTT,CATSTGTGQTEAFF
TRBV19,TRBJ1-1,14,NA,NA,TGTGCCAGTACGGTGTTGACACAGAACACTGAAGCTTTCTTT,CASTVLTQNTEAFF
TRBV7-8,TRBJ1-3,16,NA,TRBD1,TGTGCCAGCAGCCCCAAGACAGGGCTCTCTGGAAACACCATATATTTT,CASSPKTGLSGNTIYF
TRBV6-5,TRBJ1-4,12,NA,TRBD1,TGTGCCAGCAGTTACACGGGACAGGAACTGTTTTTT,CASSYTGQELFF